The entry below gives a single T cell receptor beta chain sequence along with its context. Clones were read by immunoSEQ multiplex PCR, and TCRdb kept only the in-frame ones, dropping some. Altogether roughly 93,000 clones are present, under 90% being singletons, with the ten largest covering around 5.9%. Exclusion applied to patients with autoimmune disease history or systemic immunosuppression. Sampled blood was obtained at baseline, cycle 4 day 1, and cycle 7 day 1. This entry comes from a study of OX40 agonist ivuxolimab in advanced cancers. About the study: Averaging roughly 60 years in age, with a range of roughly 23 to 80, the cohort was around 85% male.

This receptor was taken from an adult with an advanced solid tumor such as melanoma, head and neck, liver or kidney cancer. The sample consisted of CD4+ or CD8+ T cells sorted from blood, taken in a trial of the OX40 agonist ivuxolimab.

This chain's CDR3 is CASSGFTGQGTGELFF. As DNA, the CDR3 is TGCGCCAGCAGCGGTTTTACGGGACAGGGAACCGGGGAGCTGTTTTTT. This chain uses TRBV5-1 with TRBJ2-2; 9 nucleotides agree with TRBD1. Germline V lookup: CDR1 SGHRS, CDR2 YFSETQ. Losses at the gene ends were 4 bases for V and 5 bases for J; bases not matched to a gene: 9. The CDR3 is made up of 16 amino acids.